This T cell receptor (beta chain) was retrieved from a study of shared clonotypes between healthy human individuals. Study results and limitations: Owing to a small donor count, the genetic and exposure-history diversity represented was limited. Although depth was large, rarefaction showed that sequencing of the sorted subsets was incomplete. It was the non-shared clonotypes that had lower generation probabilities than clonotypes shared by all four donors.

J gave up 6 bases and V 4 bases, and 11 bases lay outside the gene matches. CDR3 length: 15 amino acids. Germline V lookup: CDR1 SGHKS, CDR2 YYEKEE (reference sequence). In regard to this clone: Its antigen remains unknown.

Some 30,000 T cell genomes, or roughly 200 ng DNA, went into the sorted-subset replicate PCRs. The repertoire was sequenced with immunoSEQ multiplex PCR; TCRdb's copy has only in-frame clones and lacks some. The sample has some 650,000 clones, more than 95% seen once. This TCR came from a woman in her 30s in good health. The V gene is TRBV5-5, the J gene TRBJ1-1; TRBD1 matches at 8 bases. Sequencing was performed on naive CD4+ T cells sorted from blood. Noted subset: CD45RA+ positively selected. The CDR3 here is CASSLRDRNLAEAFF. The CDR3, as DNA: TGTGCCAGCAGCCTCCGGGACAGGAATCTCGCTGAAGCTTTCTTT.